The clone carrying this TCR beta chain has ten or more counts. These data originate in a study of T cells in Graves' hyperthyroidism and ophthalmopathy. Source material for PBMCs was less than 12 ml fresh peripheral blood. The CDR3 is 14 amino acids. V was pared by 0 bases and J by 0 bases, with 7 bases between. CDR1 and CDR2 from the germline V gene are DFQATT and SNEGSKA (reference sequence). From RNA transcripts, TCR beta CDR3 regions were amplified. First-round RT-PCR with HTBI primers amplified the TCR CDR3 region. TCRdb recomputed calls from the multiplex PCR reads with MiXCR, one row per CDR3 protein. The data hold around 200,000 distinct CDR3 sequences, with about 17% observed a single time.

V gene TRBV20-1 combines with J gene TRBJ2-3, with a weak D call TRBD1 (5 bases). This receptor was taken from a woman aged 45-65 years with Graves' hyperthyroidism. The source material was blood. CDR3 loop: CSARDQGSTDTQYF. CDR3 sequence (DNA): TGCAGTGCTAGAGATCAGGGCAGCACAGATACGCAGTATTTT.